This T cell receptor (beta chain) comes out of a study of high-grade serous ovarian cancer treatment subgroups. Study-level information: Each sample yielded on average around 7,300 unique TCR beta rearrangements from 13,000 or so reads.

Some clones are missing from TCRdb's copy, which holds only in-frame ones; the method was immunoSEQ multiplex PCR. Counted here are under 6,500 clones, around 79% occurring once; the ten biggest clones make up about 6.1%. Notes on the study in general: Spatial context was lost because tumors were sequenced in bulk. Tumors within one patient showed repertoire similarity of about 0.11 to 0.79.

In regard to this clone: Its cognate antigen is unknown.

V dropped 1 base and J dropped 0; count of bases not matched to a gene: 6. Germline assignment: CDR1 MGHRA and CDR2 YSYEKL. The CDR3 is 16 residues long. Tumor tissue was taken before any definitive surgery or chemotherapy was given. This chain links TRBV4-1 with TRBJ2-7; 7 positions agree with TRBD1. Sequenced material: tumor tissue. This sequence originates from a human donor with high-grade serous ovarian cancer. This CDR3 reads CASSQVRTGDSYEQYF. The CDR3 nucleotides read TGCGCCAGCAGCCAAGTTCGAACAGGGGACTCCTACGAGCAGTACTTC.